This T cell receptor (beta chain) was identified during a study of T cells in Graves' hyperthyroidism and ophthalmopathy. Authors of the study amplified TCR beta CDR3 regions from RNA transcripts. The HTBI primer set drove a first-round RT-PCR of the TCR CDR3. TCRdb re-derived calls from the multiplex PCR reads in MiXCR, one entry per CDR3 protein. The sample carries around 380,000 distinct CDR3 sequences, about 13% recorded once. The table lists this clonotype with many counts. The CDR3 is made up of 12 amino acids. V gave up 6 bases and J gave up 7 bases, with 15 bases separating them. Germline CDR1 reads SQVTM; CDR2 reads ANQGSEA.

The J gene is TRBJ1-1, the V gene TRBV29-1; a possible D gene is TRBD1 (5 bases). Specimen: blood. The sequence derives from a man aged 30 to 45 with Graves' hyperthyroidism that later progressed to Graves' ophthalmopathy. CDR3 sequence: CSVDRDGYEAFF. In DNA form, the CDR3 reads TGCAGCGTGGACCGGGACGGCTATGAAGCTTTCTTT.